The rows below give T cell receptor beta chains drawn from one sample of a study of T cell responses to AZD1222 COVID-19 vaccine. Data came from immunoSEQ multiplex PCR; TCRdb stores just in-frame clones and leaves some out. This table holds 150,000 to 200,000 clones, less than 95% found once. Specimen: peripheral blood, collected on day 0 of AZD1222 vaccination. The receptors shown here come from an adult in good health. Both conserved end residues are part of each CDR3. D genes are given only for firm matches. Clone size appears in some rows only: once, few, many, or a class for an expanded clone.

clone_size | j_call | v_call | d_call | cdr3_nt | cdr3_aa
few | TRBJ2-7 | TRBV5-1 | NA | TGCGCCAGCAGCTTCGACCACCCCGCCTACGAGCAGTACTTC | CASSFDHPAYEQYF
NA | TRBJ2-6 | TRBV3-1/TRBV3-2 | TRBD1 | TGTGCCAGCAGGAACCAGGGGGCTGGGGCCAACGTCCTGACTTTC | CASRNQGAGANVLTF
NA | TRBJ1-1 | TRBV19 | NA | TGTGCCAGTAGTCCCCCGGACAAGACTGAAGCTTTCTTT | CASSPPDKTEAFF
NA | TRBJ1-4 | TRBV14 | TRBD1 | TGTGCCAGCAGCCACACAGGGGCGGACGAAAAACTGTTTTTT | CASSHTGADEKLFF
NA | TRBJ2-7 | TRBV7-5 | NA | TGTGTCAGAAGCTTAGAAGTCTATCGGGCAGGGGCCTACGAGCAGTACTTC | CVRSLEVYRAGAYEQYF
NA | TRBJ2-2 | TRBV4-2 | TRBD2 | TGTGCCAGCAGCCAAGCTTCGACTAGCGGGATCGCGAACACCGGGGAGCTGTTTTTT | CASSQASTSGIANTGELFF
NA | TRBJ1-2 | TRBV7-6 | TRBD1 | TGTGCCAGCAGCTTAGGCGCAGGGGGCGACTATGGCTACACCTTC | CASSLGAGGDYGYTF
NA | TRBJ1-1 | TRBV30 | NA | TGTGCCTGGAGAGGAAGGAACACTGAAGCTTTCTTT | CAWRGRNTEAFF
NA | TRBJ1-1 | TRBV6-5 | NA | TGTGCCAGCAGCGCGGTTAACACTGAAGCTTTCTTT | CASSAVNTEAFF
once | TRBJ2-1 | TRBV29-1 | TRBD1 | TGCAGCGCAAAAGGCCTTCGACAGGGGGCGAATGAGCAGTTCTTC | CSAKGLRQGANEQFF
NA | TRBJ2-1 | TRBV2 | NA | TGTGCCGGCAGAACCCGCTTAAGCTCCTACAATGAGCAGTTCTTC | CAGRTRLSSYNEQFF
NA | TRBJ2-7 | TRBV6-2/TRBV6-3 | TRBD1 | TGTGCCAGCAGCCCTCGGACAGGGGGTCTACTCTACGAGCAGTACTTC | CASSPRTGGLLYEQYF
NA | TRBJ1-5 | TRBV21-1 | NA | TGTGCCAGCATACCCCAGCCCCAGCATTTT | CASIPQPQHF
once | TRBJ2-5 | TRBV20-1 | NA | TGCAGTGCTAGTAGGACGGTGGGGGAGACCCAGTACTTC | CSASRTVGETQYF
NA | TRBJ1-5 | TRBV5-8 | NA | TGTGCCAGCAGCTTGGCGGCCCATGGTCAGCCCCAGCATTTT | CASSLAAHGQPQHF
NA | TRBJ1-3 | TRBV19 | NA | TGTGCCACCTCGCCGGGGGGCCTAAACACCATATATTTT | CATSPGGLNTIYF
NA | TRBJ1-4 | TRBV28 | TRBD1 | TGTGCCAGCAGTCCCGGGACAGGGCTTGAAAAACTGTTTTTT | CASSPGTGLEKLFF
NA | TRBJ1-4 | TRBV28 | NA | TGTGCCAGCAGTTTGGGGGGGGGTAATGAAAAACTGTTTTTT | CASSLGGGNEKLFF
once | TRBJ2-1 | TRBV5-8 | NA | TGTGCCAGCAGCTTGGGACAGCTTGTCAATGAGCAGTTCTTC | CASSLGQLVNEQFF
NA | TRBJ1-2 | TRBV29-1 | NA | TGCAGCGTGGGGGATGGCTACACCTTC | CSVGDGYTF
NA | TRBJ1-2 | TRBV27 | NA | TGTGCCAGCTGGGTAGGGAACTATGGCTACACCTTC | CASWVGNYGYTF
NA | TRBJ1-4 | TRBV2 | NA | TGTGCCAGCAGGGTAGACAGGTTGAATGAAAAACTGTTTTTT | CASRVDRLNEKLFF
NA | TRBJ2-5 | TRBV29-1 | TRBD2 | TGCAGCGTTGCGGGGGGGACATTGTACCAAGAGACCCAGTACTTC | CSVAGGTLYQETQYF
NA | TRBJ2-5 | TRBV6-1 | NA | TGTGCCAGCAGTGCGTCTTCCGGGCTTTTAGGGGAGACCCAGTACTTC | CASSASSGLLGETQYF
once | TRBJ2-6 | TRBV29-1 | NA | TGCAGCGCCGCTTCTGGGGCCAACGTCCTGACTTTC | CSAASGANVLTF
once | TRBJ2-1 | TRBV3-1/TRBV3-2 | TRBD2 | TGTGCCAGCAGCCAAGGCCGCCTGGGGACTAGCGCGAGCTCCTACAATGAGCAGTTCTTC | CASSQGRLGTSASSYNEQFF
NA | TRBJ2-5 | TRBV19 | NA | TGTGCCAGTAGTATGACTTCGGGGACTTTACAAGAGACCCAGTACTTC | CASSMTSGTLQETQYF
NA | TRBJ1-1 | TRBV5-6 | TRBD1 | TGTGCCAGTGGCTATCGACAGGGGAACACTGAAGCTTTCTTT | CASGYRQGNTEAFF
once | TRBJ1-1 | TRBV19 | NA | TGTGCCAGTAGGGGGGAAGCGAAAGAGCACACTGAAGCTTTCTTT | CASRGEAKEHTEAFF
NA | TRBJ1-1 | TRBV7-9 | NA | TGTGCCAGCAGCTTAGTAGGTATGAACACTGAAGCTTTCTTT | CASSLVGMNTEAFF
NA | TRBJ1-2 | TRBV28 | NA | TGTGCCAGCAGTTTACAGGGAAATGGCTACACCTTC | CASSLQGNGYTF
NA | TRBJ2-1 | TRBV5-1 | TRBD2 | TGCGCCAGCAGCTTGGTCGCGGGAGGGCCGGGGGGTGAGCAGTTCTTC | CASSLVAGGPGGEQFF
NA | TRBJ1-5 | TRBV5-8 | NA | TGTGCCAGCAGCCCGGAGGGTTGGAGGGAGAAACCCCAGCATTTT | CASSPEGWREKPQHF
NA | TRBJ1-6 | TRBV6-5 | NA | TGTGCCAGCAGTTCTGTGGGGATCTATAATTCACCCCTCCACTTT | CASSSVGIYNSPLHF
once | TRBJ1-1 | TRBV27 | NA | TGTGCCAGCAGTTTAAGTAGGGGGTGGACTGAAGCTTTCTTT | CASSLSRGWTEAFF
many | TRBJ2-1 | TRBV4-2 | TRBD2 | TGTGCCAGCAGCCGCGGACTAGAAGTCAATGAGCAGTTCTTC | CASSRGLEVNEQFF
NA | TRBJ2-1 | TRBV27 | NA | TGTGCCAGCAGTTTCCACAATGAGCAGTTCTTC | CASSFHNEQFF
NA | TRBJ2-3 | TRBV11-3 | NA | TGTGCCAGCAGCTCCCCCCCGACCGCAGATACGCAGTATTTT | CASSSPPTADTQYF
NA | TRBJ2-7 | TRBV6-5 | TRBD1 | TGTGCCAGCAGGGTACAGGGGGCTTCCTACGAGCAGTACTTC | CASRVQGASYEQYF
NA | TRBJ1-5 | TRBV12-3/TRBV12-4 | NA | TGTGCCAGCAGTTTAGGCAGGGCTCAGCCCCAGCATTTT | CASSLGRAQPQHF
NA | TRBJ1-2 | TRBV5-5 | TRBD1 | TGTGCCAGCAGCTGGGACAGTTTCTATGGCTACACCTTC | CASSWDSFYGYTF
NA | TRBJ2-7 | TRBV9 | NA | TGTGCCAGCAGCAACTCCTACGAGCAGTACTTC | CASSNSYEQYF
once | TRBJ1-4 | TRBV27 | NA | TGTGCCAGCAGCCCTATTCAAGCAACTAATGAAAAACTGTTTTTT | CASSPIQATNEKLFF
NA | TRBJ1-6 | TRBV19 | NA | TGTGCCAGTAGGACCTTGGATTCACCCCTCCACTTT | CASRTLDSPLHF
NA | TRBJ2-2 | TRBV7-6 | NA | TGTGCCAGCAGCTTAATGGACGATCATAGGGGAACCGGGGAGCTGTTTTTT | CASSLMDDHRGTGELFF
NA | TRBJ1-1 | TRBV7-9 | NA | TGTGCCAGCAGCCTACCCCCTGACAGGAGCACTGAAGCTTTCTTT | CASSLPPDRSTEAFF
NA | TRBJ2-7 | TRBV28 | TRBD1 | TGTGCCAGCAGTCTCCCCGGACAGGAGAACTACGAGCAGTACTTC | CASSLPGQENYEQYF
NA | TRBJ2-7 | TRBV7-3 | NA | TGTGCCAGCAGCCAAAGTCCTGGGTACGAGCAGTACTTC | CASSQSPGYEQYF
NA | TRBJ1-6 | TRBV5-5 | NA | TGTGCCAGTGCCCGGGCCCCGGGGGAACCCCTCCACTTT | CASARAPGEPLHF
NA | TRBJ2-7 | TRBV5-4 | NA | TGTGCCAGCAGCTTGGGATTCTACGAGCAGTACTTC | CASSLGFYEQYF
NA | TRBJ2-2 | TRBV30 | NA | TGTGCCTGGAGTGTTGAGGGGAACACCGGGGAGCTGTTTTTT | CAWSVEGNTGELFF
NA | TRBJ1-6 | TRBV9 | NA | TGTGCCAGCAGCGTAGATGCGACGGGAGGTTCACCCCTCCACTTT | CASSVDATGGSPLHF